This T cell receptor beta chain emerged from a study of cytomegalovirus exposure and HLA in healthy donors. As regards this clone: Its antigen is unknown.

Whole-study results and caveats: DRB1 had the most TCR associations and HLA-C the fewest, a later analysis found, with rates varying by HLA locus. What TCR beta sequences reportedly achieved was accurate prediction of HLA-A and HLA-B alleles in most subjects. Of the V segments, some could not be distinguished, including TRBV6-2 and TRBV6-3, and were excluded. A likely sequencing artifact accounted for one observed cluster of highly shared sequence variants.

Use of 60 Vbeta and 13 Jbeta primers characterized the PCR. Here immunoSEQ multiplex PCR was the method, and the copy in TCRdb shows in-frame clones only, minus some. The data hold some 250,000 clones, with approximately 82% observed a single time. J was trimmed by 7 bases and V by 5 bases; bases with no gene match: 9. Per the germline V gene, CDR1 is LNHDA and CDR2 is SQIVND (reference sequence). This CDR3 spans 15 amino acids. Sequencing was performed on PBMCs. The chain employs TRBV19 and TRBJ2-1; 9 bases line up with TRBD1. This receptor was identified in a woman in her sixties in good health and CMV-seropositive. The chain's CDR3 is CASSVPGQGRNEQFF. DNA for the CDR3: TGTGCCAGTAGTGTTCCGGGACAGGGACGAAATGAGCAGTTCTTC.